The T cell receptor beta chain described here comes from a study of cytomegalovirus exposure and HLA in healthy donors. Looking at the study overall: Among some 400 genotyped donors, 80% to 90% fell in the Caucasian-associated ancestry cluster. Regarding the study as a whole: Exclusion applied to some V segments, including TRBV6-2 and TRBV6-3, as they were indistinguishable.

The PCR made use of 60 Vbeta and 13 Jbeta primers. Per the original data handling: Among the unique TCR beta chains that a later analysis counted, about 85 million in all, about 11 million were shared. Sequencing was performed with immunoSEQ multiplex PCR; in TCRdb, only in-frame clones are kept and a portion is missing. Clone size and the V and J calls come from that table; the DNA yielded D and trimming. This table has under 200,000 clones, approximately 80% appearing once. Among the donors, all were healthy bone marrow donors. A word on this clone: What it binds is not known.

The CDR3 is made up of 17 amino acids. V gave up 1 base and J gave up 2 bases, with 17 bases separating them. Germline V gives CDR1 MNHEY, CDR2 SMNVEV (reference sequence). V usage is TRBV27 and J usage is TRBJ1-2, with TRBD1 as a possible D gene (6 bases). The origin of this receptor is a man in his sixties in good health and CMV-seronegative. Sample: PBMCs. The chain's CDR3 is CASSLYFGGGQNYGYTF. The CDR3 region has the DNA TGTGCCAGCAGTTTATATTTCGGGGGGGGCCAAAACTATGGCTACACCTTC.